What follows is one TCR beta chain and its context. Clones were sequenced by immunoSEQ multiplex PCR, and TCRdb holds only the in-frame ones, with some missing. The sample consists of about 17,000 clones, 70% to 80% of them appearing once. After autologous stem cell transplantation all patients relapsed, and prior brentuximab vedotin exposure differed between cohorts. Classifying best responses yielded complete response, partial response or progressive disease. These data originate in a study of PD-1 blockade in classical Hodgkin lymphoma. Source: peripheral blood mononuclear cells (PBMCs), taken at baseline. The receptor comes from a human donor with classical Hodgkin lymphoma.

The CDR3 spells CASSPRTLTASNTGELFF. In nucleotides, the CDR3 is TGTGCCAGCTCACCTCGAACACTGACAGCCTCGAACACCGGGGAGCTGTTTTTT. The chain has TRBV18 and TRBJ2-2; D is perhaps TRBD1 (5 bases). Trimming took 3 bases from V and 0 from J, leaving 17 bases between them. The CDR3 loop spans 18 amino acids. From germline, CDR1 is KGHSH and CDR2 LQKENI.